This TCR beta chain was captured in a study of response to subunit inactivated influenza vaccine (dated by TCRdb to 2016 to 2019). Study-wide context: Deep quantitative profiling of the T cell receptor repertoire was used in the study to follow responses to a trivalent subunit inactivated influenza vaccine. The investigation overall reported the following: It was suggested by the authors that each seasonal influenza vaccination may recruit only a limited number of new T cells.

The CDR1 and CDR2 encoded by the germline V gene are KGHSH and LQKENI. The CDR3 runs 16 amino acids, cysteine and phenylalanine included. Only the CDR3 portion is preserved as DNA: 48 bases, with reading frame beginning at the first base. Trimming removed 6 bases from V and 0 bases from J; the gene matches leave 8 bases unexplained. Libraries were prepared through RT-PCR. Sequencing relied on an Illumina HiSeq 2500. TCRdb ran its own pipeline on the public reads, namely fastp trimming at Q25 and MiXCR clone calling, and kept in-frame beta chains. Identical CDR3 protein sequences are pooled into one entry, listed with their most common genes and DNA. This sample is represented by about half a million distinct CDR3 sequences; about 8% of them were singletons. The ten largest clones represent about an eighth of the sample. This clonotype was counted many times. Its antigen is still unknown. Base-call qualities are not available, and no considerably larger clone is one nucleotide away.

This receptor was obtained from a man aged 50 to 69 who received an inactivated influenza vaccine. Donor details come from another sample of the same person, matched by shared clones. The chain couples TRBV18 to TRBJ2-4, with 7 bases matching TRBD1. Source: PBMCs from blood, taken less than 30 months after vaccination. The DNA is as follows: TGTGCCAGCTCGGGGACCAAGGGGGCAGCCAAAAACATTCAGTACTTC. It encodes CASSGTKGAAKNIQYF.